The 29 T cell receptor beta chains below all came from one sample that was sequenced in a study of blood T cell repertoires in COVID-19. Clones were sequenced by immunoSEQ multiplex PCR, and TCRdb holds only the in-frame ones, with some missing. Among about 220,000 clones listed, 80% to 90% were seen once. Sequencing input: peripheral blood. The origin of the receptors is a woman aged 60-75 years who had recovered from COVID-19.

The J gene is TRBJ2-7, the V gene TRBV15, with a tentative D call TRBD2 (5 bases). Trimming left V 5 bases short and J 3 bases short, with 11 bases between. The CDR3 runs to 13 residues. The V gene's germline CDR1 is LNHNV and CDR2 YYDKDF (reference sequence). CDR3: CATSPNGVYEQYF. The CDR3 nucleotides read TGTGCCACCAGCCCTAACGGGGTCTACGAGCAGTACTTC.

CDR3 sequence (DNA): TGCGCCAGCAGCCAAGATTGGCGACTAGCGGGGGCCGGGGGGACCGGGGAGCTGTTTTTT. Protein product: CASSQDWRLAGAGGTGELFF. The chain joins TRBV4-1 to TRBJ2-2, with 12 bases fitting TRBD2. The CDR3 is 20 amino acids. The trim removed 0 bases at V and 5 bases at J, leaving 13 bases unmatched. CDR1 and CDR2 (germline): MGHRA, YSYEKL.

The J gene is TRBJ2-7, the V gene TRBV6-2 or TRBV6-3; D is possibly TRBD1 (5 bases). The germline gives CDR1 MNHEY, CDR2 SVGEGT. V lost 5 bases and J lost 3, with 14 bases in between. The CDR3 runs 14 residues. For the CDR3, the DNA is TGTGCCAGCAGTCTACAGGTGGAGAGCTACGAGCAGTACTTC. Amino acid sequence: CASSLQVESYEQYF.

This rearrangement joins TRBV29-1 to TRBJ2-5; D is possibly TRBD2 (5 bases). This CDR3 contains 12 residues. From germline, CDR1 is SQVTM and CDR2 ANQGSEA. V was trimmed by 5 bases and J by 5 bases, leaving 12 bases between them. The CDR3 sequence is CSVSIARETQYF. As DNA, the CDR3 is TGCAGCGTTTCAATAGCGCGGGAGACCCAGTACTTC.

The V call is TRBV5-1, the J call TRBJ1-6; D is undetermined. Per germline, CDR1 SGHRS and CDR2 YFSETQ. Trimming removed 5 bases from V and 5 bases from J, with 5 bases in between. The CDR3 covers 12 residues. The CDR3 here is CASSYDNSPLHF. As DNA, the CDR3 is TGCGCCAGCAGTTATGATAATTCACCCCTCCACTTT.

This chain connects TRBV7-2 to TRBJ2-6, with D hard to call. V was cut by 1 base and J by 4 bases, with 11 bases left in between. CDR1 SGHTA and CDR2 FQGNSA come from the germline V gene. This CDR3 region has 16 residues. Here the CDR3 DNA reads TGTGCCAGCAGCTTAGGCGGAAGCCTGGGGGCCAACGTCCTGACTTTC. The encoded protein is CASSLGGSLGANVLTF.

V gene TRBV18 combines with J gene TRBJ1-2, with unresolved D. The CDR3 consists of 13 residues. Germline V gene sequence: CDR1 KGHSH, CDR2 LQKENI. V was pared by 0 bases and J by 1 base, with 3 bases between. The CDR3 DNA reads TGTGCCAGCTCACCACCCGTTAACTATGGCTACACCTTC. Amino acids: CASSPPVNYGYTF.

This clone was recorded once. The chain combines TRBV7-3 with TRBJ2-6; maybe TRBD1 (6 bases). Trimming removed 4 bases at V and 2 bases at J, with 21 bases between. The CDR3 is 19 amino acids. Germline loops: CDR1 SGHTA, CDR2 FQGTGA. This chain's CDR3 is CASSSRPISTGTGANVLTF. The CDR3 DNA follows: TGTGCCAGCAGCTCCAGACCCATTTCTACAGGGACTGGGGCCAACGTCCTGACTTTC. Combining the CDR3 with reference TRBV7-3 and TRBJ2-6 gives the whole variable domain GAGVSQTPSNKVTEKGKYVELRCDPISGHTALYWYRQSLGQGPEFLIYFQGTGAADDSGLPNDRFFAVRPEGSVSTLKIQRTERGDSAVYLCASSSRPISTGTGANVLTFGAGSRLTVL.

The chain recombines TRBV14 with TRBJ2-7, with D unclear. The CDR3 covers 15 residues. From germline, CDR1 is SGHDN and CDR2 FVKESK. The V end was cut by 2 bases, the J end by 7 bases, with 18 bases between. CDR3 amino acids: CASSQYSPIPREQYF. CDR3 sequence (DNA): TGTGCCAGCAGCCAATATAGCCCTATCCCTCGGGAGCAGTACTTC.

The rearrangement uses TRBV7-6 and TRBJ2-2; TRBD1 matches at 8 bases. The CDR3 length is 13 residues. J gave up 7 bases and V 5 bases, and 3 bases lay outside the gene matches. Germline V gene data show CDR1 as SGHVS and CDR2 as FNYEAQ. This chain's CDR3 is CASSTGTGGELFF. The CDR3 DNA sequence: TGTGCCAGCAGCACCGGGACAGGCGGGGAGCTGTTTTTT.

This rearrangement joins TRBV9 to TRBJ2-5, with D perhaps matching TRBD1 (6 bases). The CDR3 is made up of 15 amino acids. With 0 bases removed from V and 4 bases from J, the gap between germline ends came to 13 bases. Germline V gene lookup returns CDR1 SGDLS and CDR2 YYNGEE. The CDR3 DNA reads TGTGCCAGCAGCGTAGATTTCTTGGGGGCAGAGACCCAGTACTTC. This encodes CASSVDFLGAETQYF.

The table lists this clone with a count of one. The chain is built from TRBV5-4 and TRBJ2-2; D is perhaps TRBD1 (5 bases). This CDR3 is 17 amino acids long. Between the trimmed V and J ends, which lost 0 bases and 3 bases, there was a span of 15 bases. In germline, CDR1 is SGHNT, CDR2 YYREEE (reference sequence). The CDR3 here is CASSLEAGRMDTGELFF. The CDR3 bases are TGTGCCAGCAGCTTGGAGGCAGGGCGGATGGACACCGGGGAGCTGTTTTTT.

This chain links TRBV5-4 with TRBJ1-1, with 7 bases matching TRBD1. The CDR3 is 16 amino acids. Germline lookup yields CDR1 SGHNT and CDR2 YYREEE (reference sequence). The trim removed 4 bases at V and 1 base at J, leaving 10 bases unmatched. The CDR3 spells CASSPQGGARNTEAFF. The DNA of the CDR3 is TGTGCCAGCAGCCCCCAAGGGGGCGCGCGGAACACTGAAGCTTTCTTT.

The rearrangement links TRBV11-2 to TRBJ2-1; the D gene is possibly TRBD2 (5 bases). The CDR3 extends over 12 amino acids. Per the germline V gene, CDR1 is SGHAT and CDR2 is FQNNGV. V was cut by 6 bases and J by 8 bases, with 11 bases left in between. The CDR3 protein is CASRPLEDEQFF. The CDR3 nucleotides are TGTGCCAGCAGGCCCCTGGAGGATGAGCAGTTCTTC. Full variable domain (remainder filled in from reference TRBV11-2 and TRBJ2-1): EAGVAQSPRYKIIEKRQSVAFWCNPISGHATLYWYQQILGQGPKLLIQFQNNGVVDDSQLPKDRFSAERLKGVDSTLKIQPAKLEDSAVYLCASRPLEDEQFFGPGTRLTVL.

The CDR3 here is CASSTRRENEKLFF. As DNA, the CDR3 is TGTGCCAGCAGCACTCGACGGGAGAATGAAAAACTGTTTTTT. The V and J genes are TRBV13 and TRBJ1-4; D gene uncertain. V was pared by 5 bases and J by 5 bases, with 12 bases between. The CDR3 is 14 residues long. The germline V gene has CDR1 PRHDT and CDR2 FYEKMQ (reference sequence).

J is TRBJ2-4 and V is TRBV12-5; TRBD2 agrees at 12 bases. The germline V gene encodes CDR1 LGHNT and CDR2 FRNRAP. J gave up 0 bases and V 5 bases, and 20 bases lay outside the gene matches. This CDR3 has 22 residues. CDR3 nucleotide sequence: TGTGCTAGTGGTCTCGTAACTAGCGGGGGGACTCCTGTGGTCTTAGCCAAAAACATTCAGTACTTC. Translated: CASGLVTSGGTPVVLAKNIQYF.

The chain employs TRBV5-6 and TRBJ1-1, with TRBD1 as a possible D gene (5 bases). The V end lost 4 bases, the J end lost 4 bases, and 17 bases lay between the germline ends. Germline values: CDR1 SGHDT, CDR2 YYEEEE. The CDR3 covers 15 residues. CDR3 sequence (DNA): TGTGCCAGCAGCCCGGACGGGGGATTGAGCACTGAAGCTTTCTTT. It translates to CASSPDGGLSTEAFF.

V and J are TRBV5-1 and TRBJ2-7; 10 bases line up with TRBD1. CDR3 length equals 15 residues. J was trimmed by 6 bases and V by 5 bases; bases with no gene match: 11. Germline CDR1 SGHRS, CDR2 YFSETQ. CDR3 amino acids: CASRVRGQGIGEQYF. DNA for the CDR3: TGCGCCAGCAGAGTAAGGGGACAGGGGATAGGCGAGCAGTACTTC.

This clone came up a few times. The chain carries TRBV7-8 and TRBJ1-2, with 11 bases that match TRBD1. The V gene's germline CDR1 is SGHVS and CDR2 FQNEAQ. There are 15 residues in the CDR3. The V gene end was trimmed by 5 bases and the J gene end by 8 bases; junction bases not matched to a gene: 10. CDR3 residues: CASSEVGQGVEGYTF. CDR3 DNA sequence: TGTGCCAGCAGCGAAGTGGGACAGGGGGTAGAAGGCTACACCTTC.

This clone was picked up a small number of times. The CDR3 here is CSVAIAFDEQYF. CDR3 DNA: TGCAGCGTGGCAATTGCTTTTGACGAGCAGTACTTC. The chain recombines TRBV29-1 with TRBJ2-7; D uncertain. V was cut by 6 bases and J by 5 bases, with 14 bases left in between. From germline, CDR1 is SQVTM and CDR2 ANQGSEA. This CDR3 region has 12 residues.

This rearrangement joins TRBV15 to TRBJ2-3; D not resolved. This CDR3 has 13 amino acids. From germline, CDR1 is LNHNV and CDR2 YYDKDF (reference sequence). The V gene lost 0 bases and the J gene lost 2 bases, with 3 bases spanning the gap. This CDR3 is CATSRDLTDTQYF. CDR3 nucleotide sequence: TGTGCCACCAGCAGAGATCTCACAGATACGCAGTATTTT.

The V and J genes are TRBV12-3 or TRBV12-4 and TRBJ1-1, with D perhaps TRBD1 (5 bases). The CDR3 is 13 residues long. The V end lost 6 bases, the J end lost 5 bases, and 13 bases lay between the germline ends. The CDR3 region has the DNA TGTGCCAGCAGACCCTTGGGGCTTACTGAAGCTTTCTTT. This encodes CASRPLGLTEAFF.

CDR3 sequence: CASNTGGYNEQFF. The CDR3 coding sequence is TGTGCCAGCAATACAGGCGGATACAATGAGCAGTTCTTC. This chain uses TRBV5-4 with TRBJ2-1, with D perhaps TRBD1 (5 bases). This CDR3 is built from 13 residues. CDR1 and CDR2 (germline): SGHNT, YYREEE (reference sequence). V was shortened by 6 bases and J by 4 bases, with 11 bases between the two germline ends.

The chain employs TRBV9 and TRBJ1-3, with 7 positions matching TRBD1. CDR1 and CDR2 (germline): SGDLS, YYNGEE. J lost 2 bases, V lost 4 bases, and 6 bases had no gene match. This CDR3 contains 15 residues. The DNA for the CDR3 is TGTGCCAGCAGCTCCCGACAGGGTACTGGAAACACCATATATTTT. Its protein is CASSSRQGTGNTIYF. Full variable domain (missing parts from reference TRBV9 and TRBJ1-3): DSGVTQTPKHLITATGQRVTLRCSPRSGDLSVYWYQQSLDQGLQFLIQYYNGEERAKGNILERFSAQQFPDLHSELNLSSLELGDSALYFCASSSRQGTGNTIYFGEGSWLTVV.

CDR3 region: CASSLADRGYTF. In DNA, the CDR3 is TGCGCCAGCAGCCTAGCTGACCGTGGCTACACCTTC. The rearrangement joins TRBV5-1 to TRBJ1-2; D is uncertain. V lost 4 bases to trimming and J lost 7 bases, with 11 bases between them. CDR3 size: 12 residues. In germline, CDR1 is SGHRS, CDR2 YFSETQ.

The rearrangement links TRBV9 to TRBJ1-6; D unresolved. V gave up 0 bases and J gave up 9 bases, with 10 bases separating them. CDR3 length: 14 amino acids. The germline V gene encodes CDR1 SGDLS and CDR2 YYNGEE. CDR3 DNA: TGTGCCAGCAGCGTAGGGTCCGGGGTTTCACCCCTCCACTTT. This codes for CASSVGSGVSPLHF. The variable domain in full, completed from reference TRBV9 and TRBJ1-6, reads DSGVTQTPKHLITATGQRVTLRCSPRSGDLSVYWYQQSLDQGLQFLIQYYNGEERAKGNILERFSAQQFPDLHSELNLSSLELGDSALYFCASSVGSGVSPLHFGNGTRLTVT.

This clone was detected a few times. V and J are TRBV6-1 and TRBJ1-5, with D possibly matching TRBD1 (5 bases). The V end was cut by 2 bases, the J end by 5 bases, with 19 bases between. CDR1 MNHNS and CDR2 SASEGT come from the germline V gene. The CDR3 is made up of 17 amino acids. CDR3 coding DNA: TGTGCCAGCAGTGAATCAAGGGCAGGGCCGAGTTATCAGCCCCAGCATTTT. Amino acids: CASSESRAGPSYQPQHF.

CDR3 amino acids: CAWRTGGRETEAFF. The CDR3 DNA follows: TGTGCCTGGAGAACAGGGGGCCGAGAGACTGAAGCTTTCTTT. The V and J genes are TRBV30 and TRBJ1-1, with 9 positions matching TRBD1. V lost 3 bases to trimming and J lost 5 bases; unmatched junction nucleotides: 7. In germline, CDR1 is GTSNPN, CDR2 SVGIG (reference sequence). This CDR3 has 14 residues.

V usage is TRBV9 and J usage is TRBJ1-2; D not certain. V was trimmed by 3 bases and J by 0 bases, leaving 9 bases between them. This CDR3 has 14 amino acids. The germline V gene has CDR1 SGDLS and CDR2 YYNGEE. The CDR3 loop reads CASSARSTNYGYTF. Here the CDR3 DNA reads TGTGCCAGCAGCGCCCGGTCGACTAACTATGGCTACACCTTC.